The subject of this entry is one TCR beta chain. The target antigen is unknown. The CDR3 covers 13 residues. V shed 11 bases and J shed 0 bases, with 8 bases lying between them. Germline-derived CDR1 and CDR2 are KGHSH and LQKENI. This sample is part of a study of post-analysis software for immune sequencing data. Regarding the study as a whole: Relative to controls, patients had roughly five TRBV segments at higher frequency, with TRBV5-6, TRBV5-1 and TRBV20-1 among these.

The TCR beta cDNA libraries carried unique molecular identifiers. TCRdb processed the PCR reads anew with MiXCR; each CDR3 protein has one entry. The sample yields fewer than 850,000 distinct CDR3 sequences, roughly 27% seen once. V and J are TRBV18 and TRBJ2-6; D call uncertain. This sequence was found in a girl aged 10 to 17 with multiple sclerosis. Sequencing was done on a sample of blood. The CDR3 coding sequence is TGTGCCGCTAGAGTCTCTGGGGCCAACGTCCTGACTTTC. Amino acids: CAARVSGANVLTF. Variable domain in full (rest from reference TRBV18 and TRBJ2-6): NAGVMQNPRHLVRRRGQEARLRCSPMKGHSHVYWYRQLPEEGLKFMVYLQKENIIDESGMPKERFSAEFPKEGPSILRIQQVVRGDSAAYFCAARVSGANVLTFGAGSRLTVL.